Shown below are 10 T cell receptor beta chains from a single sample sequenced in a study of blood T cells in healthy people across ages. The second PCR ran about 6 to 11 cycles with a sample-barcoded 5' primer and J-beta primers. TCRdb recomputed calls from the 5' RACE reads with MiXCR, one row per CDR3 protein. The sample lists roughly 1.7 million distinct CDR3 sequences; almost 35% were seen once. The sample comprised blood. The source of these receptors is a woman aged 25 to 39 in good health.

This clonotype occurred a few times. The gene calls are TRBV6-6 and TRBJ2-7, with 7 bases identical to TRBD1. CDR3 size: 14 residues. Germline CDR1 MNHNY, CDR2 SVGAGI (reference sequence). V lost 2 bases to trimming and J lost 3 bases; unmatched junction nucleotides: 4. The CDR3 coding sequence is TGTGCCAGCAGTTACCTGTCAGGGGGCTACGAGCAGTACTTC. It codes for CASSYLSGGYEQYF.

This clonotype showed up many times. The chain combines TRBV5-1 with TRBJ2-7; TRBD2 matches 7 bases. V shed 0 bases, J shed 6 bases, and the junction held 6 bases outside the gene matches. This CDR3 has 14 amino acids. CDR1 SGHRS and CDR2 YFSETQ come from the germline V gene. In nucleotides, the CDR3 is TGCGCCAGCAGCTTGGCCGGCGGGAGTGGCGAGCAGTACTTC. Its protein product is CASSLAGGSGEQYF.

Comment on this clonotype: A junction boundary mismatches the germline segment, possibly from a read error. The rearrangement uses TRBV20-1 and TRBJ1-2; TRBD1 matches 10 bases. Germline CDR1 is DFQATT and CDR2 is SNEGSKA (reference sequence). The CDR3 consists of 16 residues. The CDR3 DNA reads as TGCAGTACTAGAGATGGGACAGGGGCGCAGGGATATGGCTACACCTTC. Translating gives CSTRDGTGAQGYGYTF.

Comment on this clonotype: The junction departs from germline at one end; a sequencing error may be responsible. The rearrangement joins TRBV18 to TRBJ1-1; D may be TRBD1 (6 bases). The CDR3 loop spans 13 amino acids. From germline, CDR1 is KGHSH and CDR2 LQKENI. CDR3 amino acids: CAGSPDRQAEAFF. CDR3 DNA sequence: TGTGCCGGCTCACCAGACAGACAGGCTGAAGCTTTCTTT.

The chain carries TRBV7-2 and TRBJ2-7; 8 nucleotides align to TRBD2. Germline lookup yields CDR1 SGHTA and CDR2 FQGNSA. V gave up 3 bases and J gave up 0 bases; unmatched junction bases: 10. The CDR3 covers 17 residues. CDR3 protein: CASSFLGGRKSSYEQYF. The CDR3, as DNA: TGTGCCAGCAGCTTTCTCGGCGGGAGGAAGAGCTCCTACGAGCAGTACTTC.

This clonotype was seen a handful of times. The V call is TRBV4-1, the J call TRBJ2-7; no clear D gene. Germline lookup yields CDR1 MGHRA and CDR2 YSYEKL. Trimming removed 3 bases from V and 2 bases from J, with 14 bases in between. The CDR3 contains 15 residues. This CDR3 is CASSQFRTATYEQYF. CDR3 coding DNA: TGCGCCAGCAGCCAGTTCAGGACGGCGACCTACGAGCAGTACTTC.

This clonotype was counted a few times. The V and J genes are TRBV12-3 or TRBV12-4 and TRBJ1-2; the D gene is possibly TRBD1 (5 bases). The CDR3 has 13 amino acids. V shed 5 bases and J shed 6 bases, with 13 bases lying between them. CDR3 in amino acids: CASSPAGRNGYTF. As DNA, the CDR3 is TGTGCCAGCAGTCCCGCAGGGCGTAATGGCTACACCTTC.

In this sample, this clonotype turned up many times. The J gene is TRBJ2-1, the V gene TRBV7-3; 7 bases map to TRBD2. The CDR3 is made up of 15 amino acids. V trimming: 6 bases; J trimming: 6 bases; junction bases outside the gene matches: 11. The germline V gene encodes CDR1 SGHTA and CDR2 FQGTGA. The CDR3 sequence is CASSSGGNIPNEQFF. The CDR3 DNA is TGTGCCAGCAGTTCCGGGGGGAACATCCCCAATGAGCAGTTCTTC.

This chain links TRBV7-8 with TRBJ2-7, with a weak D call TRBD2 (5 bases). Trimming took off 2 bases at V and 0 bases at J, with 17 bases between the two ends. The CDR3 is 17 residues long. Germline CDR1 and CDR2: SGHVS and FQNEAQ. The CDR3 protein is CASSLRMSATNSYEQYF. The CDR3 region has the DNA TGTGCCAGCAGCTTACGGATGTCCGCGACTAACTCCTACGAGCAGTACTTC.

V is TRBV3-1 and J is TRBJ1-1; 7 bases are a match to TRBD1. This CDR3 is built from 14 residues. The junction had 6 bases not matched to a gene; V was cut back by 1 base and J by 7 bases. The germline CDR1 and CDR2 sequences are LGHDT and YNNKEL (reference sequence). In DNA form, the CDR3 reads TGTGCCAGCAGCCAAGGACAGGGAGCATATGAAGCTTTCTTT. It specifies CASSQGQGAYEAFF. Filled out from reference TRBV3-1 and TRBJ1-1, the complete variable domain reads DTAVSQTPKYLVTQMGNDKSIKCEQNLGHDTMYWYKQDSKKFLKIMFSYNNKELIINETVPNRFSPKSPDKAHLNLHINSLELGDSAVYFCASSQGQGAYEAFFGQGTRLTVV.